This TCR beta chain was obtained from a study of spatial heterogeneity in lung cancer. Study details: On average, each unique TCR and UMI combination appeared more than ten times in raw reads.

Each CDR3 protein is one row after TCRdb ran MiXCR on the 5' RACE reads. The sample lists under 45,000 distinct CDR3 sequences, over 6.5% occurring once. The sample's time point: blood at routine non-recurrence follow-up after resection. TCRs were sequenced from unsorted whole RNA of tumor, nontumor lung or PBMC. In its sample, this clonotype was seen many times. The starting material was PBMCs, obtained at follow-up. The receptor comes from a male donor with early-stage non-small cell lung cancer.

The CDR3 DNA sequence: TGTGCCTGGAGCAGAGGAGGGGGCACTCAGCCCCAGCATTTT. As protein: CAWSRGGGTQPQHF. The chain has TRBV30 and TRBJ1-5, with 7 bases fitting TRBD1. Looked up from germline, CDR1 is GTSNPN and CDR2 is SVGIG (reference sequence). The trim removed 3 bases at V and 6 bases at J, leaving 8 bases unmatched. The CDR3 is 14 amino acids.